Sequencing of this T cell receptor (beta chain) was carried out in a study of cytomegalovirus exposure and HLA in healthy donors. Whole-study context: The 500 to 750 first-cohort repertoires and the 95 to 150 validation repertoires shared the same platform, a later analysis reported.

Study-wide findings and caveats: In vitro data verified three CMV-associated chains as specific for CMV antigens.

There are a few counts of this clone. As yet, its antigen is unknown. The germline gives CDR1 SGHNT, CDR2 YENEEA. The CDR3 is 15 residues long. V lost 4 bases and J 0 bases, leaving 9 bases between the germline ends. The assay was immunoSEQ multiplex PCR, and TCRdb's table has in-frame clones only and misses some. The sample contains about 240,000 clones, approximately 84% of which appear only once. The chain employs TRBV11-3 and TRBJ1-4, with TRBD1 as a possible D gene (5 bases). The sample was PBMCs. The receptor was derived from a woman aged 25 to 39 in good health and CMV-seropositive. CDR3 in amino acids: CASSSTAATNEKLFF. The CDR3 DNA follows: TGTGCCAGCAGCTCGACAGCAGCAACTAATGAAAAACTGTTTTTT. The whole variable domain, filled in from reference TRBV11-3 and TRBJ1-4, reads EAGVVQSPRYKIIEKKQPVAFWCNPISGHNTLYWYLQNLGQGPELLIRYENEEAVDDSQLPKDRFSAERLKGVDSTLKIQPAELGDSAVYLCASSSTAATNEKLFFGSGTQLSVL.